This entry concerns a single T cell receptor (beta chain). Antigen specificity is unknown. This entry belongs to a study of T-cell reconstitution after alpha-beta-depleted transplantation in children. Unique molecular identifiers were incorporated during preparation of the TCRbeta library. From the PCR reads, TCRdb called clonotypes with MiXCR, one entry per CDR3 protein. The repertoire holds some 600,000 distinct CDR3 sequences, approximately 13% seen once, with approximately 2% in the top ten. Overall study findings and caveats: Reportedly, alpha-beta T cells present about two months post-transplant originated from several hundred expanded clones of graft origin. One year after transplant, T-cell counts and diversity came mostly from newly produced T cells.

CDR3 length: 18 residues. The germline V gene encodes CDR1 SGHAT and CDR2 FQNNGV. V gave up 5 bases and J gave up 0 bases; unmatched junction bases: 7. The sequence was obtained from a male patient between 5 and 17 years old who had a stem cell transplant for acute myeloid leukemia, so the T cells may come from the graft donor. The sequencing here drew on PBMCs, mostly from graft donor cells, taken 360 days after TCRalphabeta/CD19-depleted stem cell transplant. The chain carries TRBV11-2 and TRBJ2-3, with 14 bases fitting TRBD2. The CDR3 DNA reads as TGTGCCAGCAGCCCGGGACTAGCGGGAGCTCCTAGCACAGATACGCAGTATTTT. This sequence encodes CASSPGLAGAPSTDTQYF.